A selection of T cell receptor beta chains follows, all from one sample in a study of T cell responses to AZD1222 COVID-19 vaccine. Profiling relied on immunoSEQ multiplex PCR, and the TCRdb table lists in-frame clones only, not all of them. The top ten clones hold roughly 3.5% of a sample with more than 110,000 clones, nearly 95% of them seen once. Sequencing used peripheral blood, obtained 28 days after the second AZD1222 dose. These receptors were collected from an adult who received the AZD1222 COVID-19 vaccine. Both conserved end residues are part of each CDR3. D genes are given only for firm matches. Clone size is stated in some rows and not others, as once, few, many or a class when expanded.

clone_size j_call d_call v_call cdr3_nt cdr3_aa
- TRBJ1-5 - TRBV28 TGTGCCAGCACCCAAGTGGGGGGCGTTCAGCCCCAGCATTTT CASTQVGGVQPQHF
once TRBJ2-2 TRBD2 TRBV20-1 TGCAGTGCTAGTGGGTCGGGAGGGGGCACCGGGGAGCTGTTTTTT CSASGSGGGTGELFF
- TRBJ1-2 - TRBV7-2 TGTGCCAGCAGACGCAGGGAGGGAATCTTCTATGGCTACACCTTC CASRRREGIFYGYTF
- TRBJ2-3 TRBD1 TRBV7-9 TGTGCCAGCAGTCCGGACAGGGGTATAGCAGATACGCAGTATTTT CASSPDRGIADTQYF
- TRBJ1-1 - TRBV30 TGTGCCTGGACAGGGGATAAAACTGAAGCTTTCTTT CAWTGDKTEAFF
- TRBJ2-7 TRBD2 TRBV19 TGTGCCAGTAGTATGGGGACTAGCGGGGTTTTTTCCTACGAGCAGTACTTC CASSMGTSGVFSYEQYF
- TRBJ1-6 - TRBV7-3 TGTGCCAGCAGCTCGGACAGCTCCTATAATTCACCCCTCCACTTT CASSSDSSYNSPLHF
- TRBJ2-2 TRBD1 TRBV9 TGTGCCAGCAGCGTCACCTTACAGGGGCCTTACACCGGGGAGCTGTTTTTT CASSVTLQGPYTGELFF
- TRBJ2-6 - TRBV3-1/TRBV3-2 TGTGCCAGCAGCCAAGACTACTCTGGGGCCAACGTCCTGACTTTC CASSQDYSGANVLTF
- TRBJ1-4 - TRBV5-1 TGCGCCAGCAGCTTAACAGGATACGAAAAACTGTTTTTT CASSLTGYEKLFF
- TRBJ1-1 - TRBV2 TGTGCCAGCGTTTTAGAAAGCTTGAACACTGAAGCTTTCTTT CASVLESLNTEAFF
- TRBJ1-2 - TRBV28 TGTGCCAGCAGTTTACTAGACAGGCCCTATGGCTACACCTTC CASSLLDRPYGYTF